This T cell receptor beta chain was identified during a study of blood T cell repertoires in COVID-19. Across the whole study: Researchers got acute and convalescent COVID-19 samples from the United States, Italy and Spain. PBMCs, B-cell-depleted T cells, or T cells were the source of the cDNA or gDNA that made up the material.

The assay was immunoSEQ multiplex PCR, and TCRdb's table has in-frame clones only and misses some. The sample shows 130,000 or so clones, more than 70% of them seen only once. V lost 3 bases and J lost 3; bases outside the gene matches: 14. Germline CDR1 and CDR2: MGHRA and YSYEKL. This CDR3 is built from 17 residues. The chain combines TRBV4-1 with TRBJ2-7; 7 positions agree with TRBD1. The receptor was isolated from a man aged 50-59 years with acute or convalescent COVID-19. The sample was peripheral blood. CDR3 DNA: TGCGCCAGCAGCCACCTAACGAGACAGGGTATGGGCTACGAGCAGTACTTC. Translated: CASSHLTRQGMGYEQYF.